What follows is one T cell receptor beta chain and its context. At one end the junction does not follow the germline gene, possibly because of a read error. Other DNA sequences in this specimen translate into the identical CDR3. The data derive from a study of cytomegalovirus exposure and HLA in healthy donors. PCR employed 60 Vbeta and 13 Jbeta primers. Per the original methods: In a later analysis, 75 million to 95 million unique TCR beta chains included roughly 11 million shared by two or more donors. The method was immunoSEQ multiplex PCR; TCRdb's version includes in-frame clones alone and lacks a portion of them. From that table come the V and J calls and clone size; the DNA was used to work out D and trimming. The table includes roughly 80,000 clones, around 60% detected once. This CDR3 contains 14 residues. Germline values: CDR1 MNHEY, CDR2 SMNVEV (reference sequence).

This TCR was recovered from a male donor in good health and CMV-seropositive. Source material: PBMCs. The V and J genes are TRBV27 and TRBJ1-1; a weak D match, TRBD1 (5 bases). CDR3 in amino acids: CASSLSGMNTEAFF. DNA of the CDR3: TGTGCCAGCAGTTTGTCAGGGATGAACACTGAAGCTTTCTTC.